These T cell receptor beta chains were read from a single sample in a study of shared clonotypes between healthy human individuals. TCRdb's copy holds only in-frame clones and misses some; the assay was immunoSEQ multiplex PCR. The table shows hundreds of thousands of clones, with approximately 95% occurring only once. Sequenced: naive CD8+ T cells sorted from blood. Receptor source: a woman in her thirties in good health. Each CDR3 is given with its conserved first and last residue. Each record gives: clone size, J gene, D gene, V gene, CDR3 protein, CDR3 DNA. A D gene is named only where the DNA matches it firmly. Only part of the rows carry a size: once, few, many, or a class if the clone is expanded.

clone size: NA
J gene: TRBJ1-5
D gene: NA
V gene: TRBV7-9
CDR3 protein: CASSISGFGQPQHF
CDR3 DNA: TGTGCCAGCAGCATATCAGGGTTCGGGCAGCCCCAGCATTTT

clone size: NA
J gene: TRBJ2-1
D gene: TRBD2
V gene: TRBV29-1
CDR3 protein: CSVSAGLAGPNEQFF
CDR3 DNA: TGCAGCGTTAGTGCGGGACTAGCGGGACCCAATGAGCAGTTCTTC

clone size: NA
J gene: TRBJ1-1
D gene: NA
V gene: TRBV4-2
CDR3 protein: CASSQEPTAGAFF
CDR3 DNA: TGTGCCAGCAGCCAAGAACCCACCGCCGGAGCTTTCTTT

clone size: NA
J gene: TRBJ1-5
D gene: NA
V gene: TRBV5-6
CDR3 protein: CASSLAGAGQPQHF
CDR3 DNA: TGTGCCAGCAGCTTGGCGGGGGCGGGTCAGCCCCAGCATTTT

clone size: NA
J gene: TRBJ2-5
D gene: TRBD2
V gene: TRBV2
CDR3 protein: CASRGYLAGPLSKETQYF
CDR3 DNA: TGTGCCAGCAGGGGGTACCTAGCGGGACCACTCTCCAAAGAGACCCAGTACTTC

clone size: NA
J gene: TRBJ1-1
D gene: NA
V gene: TRBV5-6
CDR3 protein: CASSLADEVWGTEAFF
CDR3 DNA: TGTGCCAGCAGCTTGGCCGACGAGGTGTGGGGGACTGAAGCTTTCTTT

clone size: NA
J gene: TRBJ2-2
D gene: TRBD1
V gene: TRBV27
CDR3 protein: CASSTRDRVKRNTGELFF
CDR3 DNA: TGTGCCAGCAGTACCCGGGACAGGGTAAAAAGGAACACCGGGGAGCTGTTTTTT

clone size: NA
J gene: TRBJ2-3
D gene: NA
V gene: TRBV11-2
CDR3 protein: CASSTDGGTDTQYF
CDR3 DNA: TGTGCCAGCAGCACAGACGGGGGCACAGATACGCAGTATTTT

clone size: NA
J gene: TRBJ2-7
D gene: TRBD1
V gene: TRBV5-6
CDR3 protein: CASSWDRGSHEQYF
CDR3 DNA: TGTGCCAGCAGCTGGGACAGGGGTTCCCACGAGCAGTACTTC

clone size: NA
J gene: TRBJ2-5
D gene: TRBD2
V gene: TRBV2
CDR3 protein: CASSELPGLAVQETQYF
CDR3 DNA: TGTGCCAGCAGTGAACTCCCGGGACTAGCCGTCCAAGAGACCCAGTACTTC

clone size: few
J gene: TRBJ2-1
D gene: NA
V gene: TRBV15
CDR3 protein: CATSKSRYYNEQFF
CDR3 DNA: TGTGCCACCAGCAAAAGTAGATACTACAATGAGCAGTTCTTC

clone size: NA
J gene: TRBJ1-5
D gene: NA
V gene: TRBV28
CDR3 protein: CASSPFKTRRGQPQHF
CDR3 DNA: TGTGCCAGCAGTCCCTTTAAGACACGGCGTGGTCAGCCCCAGCATTTT

clone size: once
J gene: TRBJ1-1
D gene: NA
V gene: TRBV28
CDR3 protein: CASSFQLRRMNTEAFF
CDR3 DNA: TGTGCCAGCAGTTTTCAACTCAGGAGAATGAACACTGAAGCTTTCTTT

clone size: NA
J gene: TRBJ1-1
D gene: NA
V gene: TRBV6-6
CDR3 protein: CASSYSWPWETEAFF
CDR3 DNA: TGTGCCAGCAGTTACTCTTGGCCCTGGGAGACTGAAGCTTTCTTT

clone size: NA
J gene: TRBJ2-7
D gene: NA
V gene: TRBV5-1
CDR3 protein: CASSLVGTGSSYEQYF
CDR3 DNA: TGCGCCAGCAGCTTAGTGGGGACTGGGAGCTCCTACGAGCAGTACTTC

clone size: NA
J gene: TRBJ2-7
D gene: TRBD1
V gene: TRBV28
CDR3 protein: CASSFSQGAYEQYF
CDR3 DNA: TGTGCCAGCAGTTTCTCGCAGGGGGCCTACGAGCAGTACTTC

clone size: NA
J gene: TRBJ2-5
D gene: NA
V gene: TRBV28
CDR3 protein: CASSLPGALLETQYF
CDR3 DNA: TGTGCCAGCAGTTTACCGGGGGCTCTCTTGGAGACCCAGTACTTC

clone size: once
J gene: TRBJ2-3
D gene: TRBD2
V gene: TRBV30
CDR3 protein: CAWSDLLGQREGPRGTDTQYF
CDR3 DNA: TGTGCCTGGAGTGACCTATTAGGCCAGCGGGAGGGCCCGAGGGGCACAGATACGCAGTATTTT

clone size: NA
J gene: TRBJ1-3
D gene: TRBD1
V gene: TRBV13
CDR3 protein: CASSPSGQGQGNTIYF
CDR3 DNA: TGTGCCAGCAGCCCCTCGGGACAGGGACAAGGAAACACCATATATTTT

clone size: NA
J gene: TRBJ2-1
D gene: NA
V gene: TRBV7-9
CDR3 protein: CASSLVRGNYNEQFF
CDR3 DNA: TGTGCCAGCAGCTTAGTCAGGGGAAACTACAATGAGCAGTTCTTC

clone size: NA
J gene: TRBJ1-1
D gene: NA
V gene: TRBV7-9
CDR3 protein: CASSSAGARAFF
CDR3 DNA: TGTGCCAGCAGCTCTGCAGGGGCCAGGGCTTTCTTT

clone size: NA
J gene: TRBJ1-1
D gene: NA
V gene: TRBV19
CDR3 protein: CASSIGSTWEAFF
CDR3 DNA: TGTGCCAGTAGTATCGGGAGTACATGGGAAGCTTTCTTT

clone size: NA
J gene: TRBJ2-3
D gene: NA
V gene: TRBV19
CDR3 protein: CASSMVLAGRLNTATPDTQYF
CDR3 DNA: TGTGCCAGTAGTATGGTCCTCGCAGGGCGATTAAACACGGCTACTCCAGATACGCAGTATTTT

clone size: NA
J gene: TRBJ1-1
D gene: NA
V gene: TRBV10-1
CDR3 protein: CASNLSTEAFF
CDR3 DNA: TGCGCCAGCAACCTTAGCACTGAAGCTTTCTTT

clone size: NA
J gene: TRBJ1-1
D gene: TRBD1
V gene: TRBV5-4
CDR3 protein: CAGSYGQGDTEAFF
CDR3 DNA: TGTGCCGGCAGCTATGGACAGGGCGACACTGAAGCTTTCTTT

clone size: NA
J gene: TRBJ1-2
D gene: TRBD1
V gene: TRBV2
CDR3 protein: CASSYGQANYGYTF
CDR3 DNA: TGTGCCAGCAGTTACGGACAGGCTAACTATGGCTACACCTTC

clone size: once
J gene: TRBJ1-3
D gene: NA
V gene: TRBV19
CDR3 protein: CASSTGTGNTIYF
CDR3 DNA: TGTGCCAGTAGTACCGGGACGGGAAACACCATATATTTT

clone size: NA
J gene: TRBJ2-5
D gene: NA
V gene: TRBV29-1
CDR3 protein: CSVPPEWGKTQYF
CDR3 DNA: TGCAGCGTCCCACCCGAGTGGGGGAAGACCCAGTACTTC

clone size: NA
J gene: TRBJ2-7
D gene: NA
V gene: TRBV28
CDR3 protein: CASSLQDSYEQYF
CDR3 DNA: TGTGCCAGCAGTTTACAGGACTCCTACGAGCAGTACTTC

clone size: NA
J gene: TRBJ2-2
D gene: NA
V gene: TRBV4-2
CDR3 protein: CASRGLTTGELFF
CDR3 DNA: TGTGCCAGCAGGGGCCTGACAACCGGGGAGCTGTTTTTT

clone size: NA
J gene: TRBJ2-2
D gene: NA
V gene: TRBV2
CDR3 protein: CASSRRANTGELFF
CDR3 DNA: TGTGCCAGCAGTCGACGGGCGAACACCGGGGAGCTGTTTTTT

clone size: once
J gene: TRBJ1-2
D gene: TRBD1
V gene: TRBV5-6
CDR3 protein: CASSLVTGGGMFGYTF
CDR3 DNA: TGTGCCAGCAGCTTGGTAACAGGGGGCGGGATGTTTGGCTACACCTTC

clone size: NA
J gene: TRBJ2-7
D gene: NA
V gene: TRBV29-1
CDR3 protein: CSVIRDSNAGTYEQYF
CDR3 DNA: TGCAGCGTTATTAGAGACAGTAACGCGGGGACCTACGAGCAGTACTTC

clone size: NA
J gene: TRBJ2-4
D gene: TRBD2
V gene: TRBV27
CDR3 protein: CASSLAGGKNIQYF
CDR3 DNA: TGTGCCAGCAGTTTAGCGGGAGGGAAAAACATTCAGTACTTC

clone size: NA
J gene: TRBJ2-1
D gene: NA
V gene: TRBV27
CDR3 protein: CASSFLQGRFEQFF
CDR3 DNA: TGTGCCAGCAGTTTTCTACAGGGAAGGTTCGAGCAGTTCTTC

clone size: NA
J gene: TRBJ1-4
D gene: NA
V gene: TRBV5-5
CDR3 protein: CASSWPEGPEKLFF
CDR3 DNA: TGTGCCAGCAGCTGGCCGGAGGGCCCTGAAAAACTGTTTTTT

clone size: NA
J gene: TRBJ2-7
D gene: NA
V gene: TRBV13
CDR3 protein: CASSLRAAYEQYF
CDR3 DNA: TGTGCCAGCAGCTTAAGGGCGGCCTACGAGCAGTACTTC

clone size: NA
J gene: TRBJ2-1
D gene: TRBD2
V gene: TRBV19
CDR3 protein: CASSIPTSGLNNEQFF
CDR3 DNA: TGTGCCAGTAGTATACCAACTAGCGGGCTAAACAATGAGCAGTTCTTC

clone size: NA
J gene: TRBJ2-5
D gene: NA
V gene: TRBV23-1
CDR3 protein: CASSQIRLQALQETQYF
CDR3 DNA: TGCGCCAGCAGTCAAATCCGGTTACAGGCCCTCCAAGAGACCCAGTACTTC

clone size: NA
J gene: TRBJ2-7
D gene: NA
V gene: TRBV4-2
CDR3 protein: CASSQGTISYEQYF
CDR3 DNA: TGTGCCAGCAGCCAGGGAACCATCTCCTACGAGCAGTACTTC

clone size: NA
J gene: TRBJ1-2
D gene: TRBD1
V gene: TRBV6-5
CDR3 protein: CASSYSGQGNGYTF
CDR3 DNA: TGTGCCAGCAGTTACTCGGGACAGGGGAATGGCTACACCTTC

clone size: NA
J gene: TRBJ2-7
D gene: TRBD1
V gene: TRBV19
CDR3 protein: CASSATGTLLEQYF
CDR3 DNA: TGTGCCAGTAGCGCGACAGGGACCCTCCTGGAGCAGTACTTC

clone size: NA
J gene: TRBJ1-1
D gene: NA
V gene: TRBV19
CDR3 protein: CASSSIMNTEAFF
CDR3 DNA: TGTGCCAGTAGTAGTATTATGAACACTGAAGCTTTCTTT

clone size: few
J gene: TRBJ1-4
D gene: TRBD1
V gene: TRBV6-5
CDR3 protein: CASSSGTGFEKLFF
CDR3 DNA: TGTGCCAGCAGTTCCGGGACAGGGTTTGAAAAACTGTTTTTT

clone size: once
J gene: TRBJ2-6
D gene: NA
V gene: TRBV19
CDR3 protein: CATTGGGRGANVLTF
CDR3 DNA: TGTGCCACCACTGGAGGGGGCCGTGGGGCCAACGTCCTGACTTTC

clone size: NA
J gene: TRBJ1-4
D gene: NA
V gene: TRBV7-9
CDR3 protein: CASSLANRGNEKLFF
CDR3 DNA: TGTGCCAGCAGCTTAGCGAATAGGGGGAATGAAAAACTGTTTTTT

clone size: NA
J gene: TRBJ1-2
D gene: NA
V gene: TRBV5-6
CDR3 protein: CASSFWTYAHYGYTF
CDR3 DNA: TGTGCCAGCAGCTTTTGGACCTATGCCCACTATGGCTACACCTTC

clone size: NA
J gene: TRBJ2-2
D gene: NA
V gene: TRBV11-2
CDR3 protein: CASTGMTTNTGELFF
CDR3 DNA: TGTGCCAGCACCGGCATGACAACGAACACCGGGGAGCTGTTTTTT

clone size: NA
J gene: TRBJ1-6
D gene: NA
V gene: TRBV28
CDR3 protein: CASSLDSYNSPLHF
CDR3 DNA: TGTGCCAGCAGTTTGGACAGTTATAATTCACCCCTCCACTTT

clone size: NA
J gene: TRBJ2-7
D gene: TRBD2
V gene: TRBV25-1
CDR3 protein: CASSEGGDAYEQYF
CDR3 DNA: TGTGCCAGCAGTGAGGGGGGGGACGCCTACGAGCAGTACTTC

clone size: NA
J gene: TRBJ2-2
D gene: NA
V gene: TRBV27
CDR3 protein: CASSLYGTGELFF
CDR3 DNA: TGTGCCAGCAGTTTATATGGCACCGGGGAGCTGTTTTTT

clone size: NA
J gene: TRBJ2-3
D gene: NA
V gene: TRBV5-1
CDR3 protein: CASSPHTDTQYF
CDR3 DNA: TGCGCCAGCAGCCCTCACACAGATACGCAGTATTTT

clone size: NA
J gene: TRBJ2-1
D gene: NA
V gene: TRBV28
CDR3 protein: CASSSLTGRFF
CDR3 DNA: TGTGCCAGCAGTTCCCTGACAGGCCGGTTCTTC

clone size: few
J gene: TRBJ2-1
D gene: TRBD2
V gene: TRBV9
CDR3 protein: CASSVDTSGTDEQFF
CDR3 DNA: TGTGCCAGCAGCGTAGATACTAGCGGGACAGATGAGCAGTTCTTC